The T cell receptor (beta chain) under discussion was sequenced for a study of T cell changes during pregnancy in multiple sclerosis. Assay used: immunoSEQ multiplex PCR; TCRdb lists only in-frame clones, some missing. This table has some 79,000 clones, about 93% appearing once. The CDR3 is 14 amino acids. Germline V gene sequence: CDR1 MNHEY, CDR2 SVGAGI. The germline V and J ends were trimmed by 7 bases and 6 bases, with 18 bases remaining between them. The clonotype was recovered from a female donor with multiple sclerosis, enrolled in a pregnancy study. This rearrangement joins TRBV6-5 to TRBJ1-1; possible D gene TRBD1, 6 bases. The material sequenced was CD4+ T cells from peripheral blood mononuclear cells, taken in the second trimester of pregnancy. CDR3 coding DNA: TGTGCCAGCAACGATAATCGGGACACTCCTGAAGCTTTCTTT. Residues: CASNDNRDTPEAFF.